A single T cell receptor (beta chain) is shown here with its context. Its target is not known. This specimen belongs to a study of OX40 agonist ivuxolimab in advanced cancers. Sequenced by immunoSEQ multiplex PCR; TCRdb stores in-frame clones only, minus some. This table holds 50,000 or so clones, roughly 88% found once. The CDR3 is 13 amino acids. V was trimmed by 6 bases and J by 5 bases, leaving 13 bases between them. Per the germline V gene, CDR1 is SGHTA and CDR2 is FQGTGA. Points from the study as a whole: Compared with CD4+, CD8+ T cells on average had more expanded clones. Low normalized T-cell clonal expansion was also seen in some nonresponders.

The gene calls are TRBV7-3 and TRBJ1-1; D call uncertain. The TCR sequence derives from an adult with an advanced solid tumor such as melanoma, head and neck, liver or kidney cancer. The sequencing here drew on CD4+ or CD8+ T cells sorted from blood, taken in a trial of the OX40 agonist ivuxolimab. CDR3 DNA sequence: TGTGCCAGCAGTCCCCAAGAGGGTACTGAAGCTTTCTTT. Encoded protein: CASSPQEGTEAFF.